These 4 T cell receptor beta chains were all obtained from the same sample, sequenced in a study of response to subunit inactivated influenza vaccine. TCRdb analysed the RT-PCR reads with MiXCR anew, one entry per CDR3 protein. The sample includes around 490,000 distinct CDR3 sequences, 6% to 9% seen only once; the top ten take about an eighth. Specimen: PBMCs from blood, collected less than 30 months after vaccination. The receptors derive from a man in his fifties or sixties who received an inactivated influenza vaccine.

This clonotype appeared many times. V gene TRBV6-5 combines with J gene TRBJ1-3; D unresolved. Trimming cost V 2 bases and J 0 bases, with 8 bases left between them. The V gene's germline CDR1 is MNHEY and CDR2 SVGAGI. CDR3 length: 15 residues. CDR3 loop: CASSYDGSSGNTIYF. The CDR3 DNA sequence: TGTGCCAGCAGTTACGACGGATCCTCTGGAAACACCATATATTTT.

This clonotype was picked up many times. The CDR3 bases are TGTGCCATCAGTGAGTCCGACAGGCAAGAGACCCAGTACTTC. Protein product: CAISESDRQETQYF. The chain couples TRBV10-3 to TRBJ2-5, with a possible D match to TRBD1 (6 bases). Trimming stripped 0 bases from V and 2 bases from J, with 7 bases between. CDR1 is ENHRY and CDR2 is SYGVKD in the germline V gene. CDR3 length equals 14 residues.

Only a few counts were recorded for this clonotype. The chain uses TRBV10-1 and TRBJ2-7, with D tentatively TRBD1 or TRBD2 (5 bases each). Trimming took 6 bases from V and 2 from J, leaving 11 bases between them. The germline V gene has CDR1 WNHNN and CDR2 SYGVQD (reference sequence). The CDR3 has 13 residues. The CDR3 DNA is TGCGCCAGCAGCGAGGGACCGACCTACGAGCAGTACTTC. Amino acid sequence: CASSEGPTYEQYF.

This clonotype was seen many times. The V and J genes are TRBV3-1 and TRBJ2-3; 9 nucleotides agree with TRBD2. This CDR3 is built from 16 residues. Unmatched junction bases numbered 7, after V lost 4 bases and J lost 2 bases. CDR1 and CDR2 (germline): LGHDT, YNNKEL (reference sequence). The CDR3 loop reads CASSRRGGGSTDTQYF. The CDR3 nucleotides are TGTGCCAGCAGCCGACGCGGGGGGGGCTCCACAGATACGCAGTATTTT.